The 18 T cell receptor beta chains listed next were all sequenced from one sample in a study of blood T cell repertoires in COVID-19. Method: immunoSEQ multiplex PCR; TCRdb's copy keeps in-frame clones and lacks some. This table holds under 130,000 clones, roughly 81% found once. The sequenced material came from peripheral blood. Source of these receptors: a human donor in a cohort sampled during active COVID-19.

V is TRBV7-2 and J is TRBJ1-4; 8 nucleotides align to TRBD1. Germline V gene data show CDR1 as SGHTA and CDR2 as FQGNSA. This CDR3 has 14 amino acids. The V and J ends lost 5 bases and 7 bases, in that order; junction bases with no gene match: 6. CDR3: CASSVRGPGEKLFF. The CDR3 nucleotides are TGTGCCAGCAGCGTCAGGGGGCCGGGTGAAAAACTGTTTTTT. Full variable domain (outside the CDR3, taken from reference TRBV7-2 and TRBJ1-4): GAGVSQSPSNKVTEKGKDVELRCDPISGHTALYWYRQSLGQGLEFLIYFQGNSAPDKSGLPSDRFSAERTGGSVSTLTIQRTQQEDSAVYLCASSVRGPGEKLFFGSGTQLSVL.

The gene calls are TRBV19 and TRBJ1-4; D is perhaps TRBD1 (5 bases). Germline V gives CDR1 LNHDA, CDR2 SQIVND (reference sequence). The CDR3 contains 15 residues. Trimming removed 5 bases from V and 3 bases from J, with 13 bases in between. CDR3 region: CASSAPGRPNEKLFF. The CDR3 region has the DNA TGTGCCAGTAGTGCCCCAGGGAGGCCTAATGAAAAACTGTTTTTT.

The chain is built from TRBV7-2 and TRBJ1-2, with 8 bases matching TRBD1. In germline, CDR1 is SGHTA, CDR2 FQGNSA. This CDR3 region has 14 residues. Trimming cost V 2 bases and J 7 bases; bases outside gene matches: 6. DNA of the CDR3: TGTGCCAGCAGCTTAACAGGGGGATATCGTGGCTACACCTTC. It codes for CASSLTGGYRGYTF.

The gene calls are TRBV19 and TRBJ2-5; 7 positions agree with TRBD1. The CDR3 contains 13 residues. V lost 9 bases and J lost 3; bases outside the gene matches: 7. The V gene's germline CDR1 is LNHDA and CDR2 SQIVND (reference sequence). In nucleotides, the CDR3 is TGTGCCAGCAGAACCGGGACAGAAGAGACCCAGTACTTC. It encodes CASRTGTEETQYF. The full variable domain, its missing parts supplied by reference TRBV19 and TRBJ2-5, is DGGITQSPKYLFRKEGQNVTLSCEQNLNHDAMYWYRQDPGQGLRLIYYSQIVNDFQKGDIAEGYSVSREKKESFPLTVTSAQKNPTAFYLCASRTGTEETQYFGPGTRLLVL.

This clone has more than one count but fewer than ten. V is TRBV25-1 and J is TRBJ2-1; TRBD2 aligns across 9 bases. This CDR3 spans 16 amino acids. V was clipped by 5 bases and J by 0 bases; unmatched bases: 5. Germline-derived CDR1 and CDR2 are MGHDK and SYGVNS. Written as DNA, the CDR3 is TGTGCCAGCAGTCTACTTAGCGGGAGCTCCTACAATGAGCAGTTCTTC. Its protein product is CASSLLSGSSYNEQFF.

The CDR3 region is CASSRTGDYGYTF. CDR3 bases: TGTGCCAGCAGCCGGACGGGGGACTATGGCTACACCTTC. The chain joins TRBV5-4 to TRBJ1-2; a possible D gene is TRBD1 (5 bases). V was pared by 4 bases and J by 3 bases, with 10 bases between. Germline V gene lookup returns CDR1 SGHNT and CDR2 YYREEE (reference sequence). This CDR3 region has 13 residues.

This chain links TRBV27 with TRBJ1-2; 10 positions match TRBD1. There are 13 residues in the CDR3. Germline values: CDR1 MNHEY, CDR2 SMNVEV (reference sequence). V trimming: 2 bases; J trimming: 6 bases; junction bases outside the gene matches: 0. The CDR3 sequence: CASSLGQGDGYTF. CDR3 nucleotides: TGTGCCAGCAGTTTAGGACAGGGGGATGGCTACACCTTC.

The V and J genes are TRBV10-2 and TRBJ2-5; TRBD1 matches at 11 bases. V shed 4 bases, J shed 1 base, and the junction held 8 bases outside the gene matches. CDR3 length equals 17 residues. Germline CDR1 WSHSY, CDR2 SAAADI. The CDR3 spells CASSGGTGGSLQETQYF. The CDR3 DNA sequence: TGCGCCAGCAGTGGCGGGACAGGGGGATCTCTCCAAGAGACCCAGTACTTC.

Regarding this clone: The junction departs from the called germline gene at one end, perhaps through a read error. The chain has TRBV7-7 and TRBJ1-5, with 7 nucleotides matching TRBD1. The CDR3 loop spans 15 amino acids. Germline V gene lookup returns CDR1 SSHAT and CDR2 FNYEAQ (reference sequence). The CDR3 DNA follows: TGTGCTAGCAGCTTTAGGGGGCCAAGCAATCAGCCCCAGCATTTT. Translating it yields CASSFRGPSNQPQHF.

As DNA, the CDR3 is TGTGCCACCAGTGATTTGGGGCAGGGTTTTGACAATGAGCAGTTCTTC. Residues: CATSDLGQGFDNEQFF. The chain couples TRBV24-1 to TRBJ2-1, with a weak D call TRBD1 (5 bases). CDR1 is KGHDR, CDR2 SFDVKD, per germline. Trimming stripped 0 bases from V and 5 bases from J, with 13 bases between. The CDR3 loop spans 16 amino acids.

A word on this clone: The junction differs from germline at one of its ends, possibly a read error. This chain joins TRBV3-1 (or the pseudogene TRBV3-2) and TRBJ2-1; 12 nucleotides align to TRBD2. There are 15 residues in the CDR3. From germline, CDR1 is LGHDT and CDR2 YNNKEL (reference sequence). CDR3 DNA: TGTGCCAGCAGCCAAGGGGGGACTAGCGGGCACGAGCGGTTCTTC. This encodes CASSQGGTSGHERFF.

J is TRBJ1-1 and V is TRBV7-2; D call uncertain. Germline CDR1 SGHTA, CDR2 FQGNSA. This CDR3 has 14 residues. Between the trimmed V and J ends, which lost 1 base and 10 bases, there was a span of 16 bases. The CDR3: CASSLDPSGWVAFF. In nucleotides, the CDR3 is TGTGCCAGCAGCTTAGACCCCAGCGGATGGGTAGCTTTCTTT.

The V call is TRBV3-1 (or the pseudogene TRBV3-2), the J call TRBJ2-1, with 12 bases that match TRBD2. Germline V gene lookup returns CDR1 LGHDT and CDR2 YNNKEL (reference sequence). The CDR3 loop spans 15 amino acids. Trimming took 6 bases from V and 3 from J; bases not matched to a gene: 3. CDR3 residues: CASRVGLAGYNEQFF. In DNA form, the CDR3 reads TGTGCCAGCAGAGTGGGACTAGCGGGCTACAATGAGCAGTTCTTC.

The chain links TRBV5-1 to TRBJ2-3; D might be TRBD2 (5 bases). The CDR3 contains 15 residues. Trimming left V 0 bases short and J 0 bases short, with 8 bases between. From germline, CDR1 is SGHRS and CDR2 YFSETQ. The CDR3, as DNA: TGCGCCAGCAGCTTGGGTGGCGGGAGCACAGATACGCAGTATTTT. Translating gives CASSLGGGSTDTQYF.

V gene TRBV27 combines with J gene TRBJ2-4; 7 bases are shared with TRBD1. This CDR3 spans 14 amino acids. CDR1 is MNHEY and CDR2 is SMNVEV in the germline V gene (reference sequence). V dropped 4 bases and J dropped 12; count of bases not matched to a gene: 12. CDR3 amino acids: CASSSLNRGVNQYF. In DNA, the CDR3 is TGTGCCAGCAGTTCCCTGAACAGGGGTGTAAATCAGTACTTC.

The rearrangement links TRBV7-2 to TRBJ2-7; D not certain. Germline values: CDR1 SGHTA, CDR2 FQGNSA. The CDR3 is made up of 13 amino acids. V dropped 1 base and J dropped 7 bases, with 11 bases sitting between them. CDR3 loop: CASSLGALREQYF. CDR3 DNA sequence: TGTGCCAGCAGCTTAGGGGCCTTAAGGGAGCAGTACTTC.

The gene calls are TRBV19 and TRBJ1-2, with TRBD1 matching over 7 bases. V trimming: 5 bases; J trimming: 2 bases; junction bases outside the gene matches: 14. Germline V gene data show CDR1 as LNHDA and CDR2 as SQIVND (reference sequence). This CDR3 spans 17 amino acids. In nucleotides, the CDR3 is TGTGCCAGTAGTGCGGGACAGCTTCTTCCTCGCAACTATGGCTACACCTTC. Translating gives CASSAGQLLPRNYGYTF.

This clone is medium-sized. This chain links TRBV6-2 or TRBV6-3 with TRBJ1-5, with D unresolved. The CDR3 has 14 amino acids. V lost 6 bases, J lost 5 bases, and 14 bases lay in between. Germline-derived CDR1 and CDR2 are MNHEY and SVGEGT. CDR3 in amino acids: CASSLPQVYQPQHF. The CDR3 DNA is TGTGCCAGCAGCCTCCCTCAGGTCTATCAGCCCCAGCATTTT.